These T cell receptor beta chains were read from a single sample in a study of a mutant IDH1 vaccine in newly diagnosed glioma. Sequenced by immunoSEQ multiplex PCR; TCRdb stores in-frame clones only, minus some. The profile shows approximately 50,000 clones, roughly 91% of them singletons. For these receptors, no antigen is known. The material sequenced was PBMCs, taken from a glioma patient whose treatment included an IDH1 peptide vaccine. The receptors shown here come from a woman aged 40 to 50 with glioma. CDR3s include the opening cysteine and the closing phenylalanine or tryptophan. Fields, in order: clone size, V gene, D gene, J gene, CDR3 protein, CDR3 DNA. The D gene is left open where the match is weak. A clone size is listed for some rows: how often the clone was seen (once, few, many), or a class if it is expanded.

-	TRBV4-2	-	TRBJ2-7	CASSARGAANAYEQYF	TGTGCCAGCAGCGCAAGGGGGGCTGCGAACGCCTACGAGCAGTACTTC
-	TRBV7-7	TRBD1	TRBJ2-3	CASSPGWTGVTDTQYF	TGTGCTAGCAGCCCCGGTTGGACAGGGGTCACAGATACGCAGTATTTT
-	TRBV21-1	-	TRBJ1-1	CASSQTGKNTEAFF	TGTGCCAGCAGCCAAACCGGGAAGAACACTGAAGCTTTCTTT
-	TRBV7-8	-	TRBJ2-1	CASSFRPMPAYNEQFF	TGTGCCAGCAGCTTCCGCCCAATGCCCGCCTACAATGAGCAGTTCTTC
-	TRBV5-1	-	TRBJ2-7	CASSLGQLSYEQYF	TGCGCCAGCAGCTTGGGTCAGCTGTCCTACGAGCAGTACTTC
few	TRBV15	-	TRBJ1-3	CATSNGRDGNTIYF	TGTGCCACCAGCAATGGAAGGGACGGAAACACCATATATTTT
-	TRBV19	TRBD1	TRBJ1-6	CASSPGGQGFSPLHF	TGTGCCAGTAGTCCCGGAGGACAGGGTTTTTCACCCCTCCACTTT
-	TRBV30	TRBD2	TRBJ2-1	CAWSDGTSGIAEQFF	TGTGCCTGGAGCGATGGGACTAGCGGGATAGCTGAGCAGTTCTTC
-	TRBV28	TRBD2	TRBJ2-2	CASSFSGLAGAGELFF	TGTGCCAGCAGTTTCTCGGGACTAGCGGGAGCGGGGGAGCTGTTTTTT
-	TRBV2	-	TRBJ2-1	CASSVTASNEQFF	TGTGCCAGCAGTGTTACGGCTTCCAATGAGCAGTTCTTC
-	TRBV5-6	TRBD2	TRBJ2-5	CASTREARRETQYF	TGTGCCAGCACCCGGGAGGCCCGCCGGGAGACCCAGTACTTC
once	TRBV6-5	TRBD1	TRBJ1-2	CASSYSNRGYYGYTF	TGTGCCAGCAGTTACTCGAACAGGGGCTATTATGGCTACACCTTC
-	TRBV7-2	TRBD2	TRBJ2-7	CASSLDKRGAKYEQYF	TGTGCCAGCAGCTTGGATAAGCGGGGGGCCAAATACGAGCAGTACTTC
-	TRBV2	-	TRBJ2-1	CASGTYNEQFF	TGTGCCAGCGGGACGTACAATGAGCAGTTCTTC
-	TRBV25-1	-	TRBJ2-5	CASSEFKSQETQYF	TGTGCCAGCAGTGAATTTAAGTCCCAAGAGACCCAGTACTTC
-	TRBV15	TRBD1	TRBJ2-7	CATSRTRQGSYEQYF	TGTGCCACCAGCAGAACCAGACAGGGGTCGTACGAGCAGTACTTC
-	TRBV18	TRBD2	TRBJ2-4	CASRTAGGVIQYF	TGTGCCAGTAGAACAGCGGGAGGCGTCATTCAGTACTTC
-	TRBV28	-	TRBJ1-5	CASRTEYSNQPQHF	TGTGCCAGCCGGACCGAATATAGCAATCAGCCCCAGCATTTT
few	TRBV7-8	-	TRBJ2-7	CASSLNYEQYF	TGTGCCAGCAGCCTGAACTACGAGCAGTACTTC
-	TRBV5-4	TRBD1	TRBJ2-7	CASSPDRGQGYEQYF	TGTGCCAGCAGCCCGGACAGGGGGCAAGGGTACGAGCAGTACTTC
-	TRBV27	TRBD2	TRBJ2-5	CASTGGETQYF	TGTGCCAGCACGGGGGGGGAGACCCAGTACTTC
-	TRBV19	-	TRBJ2-7	CASSIDLSRATYEQYF	TGTGCCAGTAGTATAGATCTGTCCAGGGCCACCTACGAGCAGTACTTC
once	TRBV7-9	TRBD1	TRBJ2-5	CASSLGQGSYQETQYF	TGTGCCAGCAGCTTAGGACAGGGGTCTTACCAAGAGACCCAGTACTTC
-	TRBV27	-	TRBJ1-2	CASGSGDWGGYTF	TGTGCCAGCGGCAGTGGGGATTGGGGTGGCTACACCTTC
-	TRBV27	TRBD2	TRBJ2-2	CASTLLAGGPNTGELFF	TGTGCCAGCACCTTACTAGCGGGGGGGCCCAACACCGGGGAGCTGTTTTTT
-	TRBV4-1	TRBD2	TRBJ2-7	CASSIDPSGRGWEQYF	TGCGCCAGCAGCATAGATCCTAGCGGGAGAGGTTGGGAGCAGTACTTC
-	TRBV7-2	TRBD1	TRBJ2-5	CASSLGQGARETQYF	TGTGCCAGCAGCTTAGGACAGGGGGCGCGGGAGACCCAGTACTTC
once	TRBV5-1	TRBD2	TRBJ2-1	CASSPGTSFEYEQFF	TGCGCCAGCAGCCCGGGGACTAGCTTCGAATATGAGCAGTTCTTC
-	TRBV5-1	-	TRBJ2-6	CASMGAGANVLTF	TGCGCCAGCATGGGGGCTGGGGCCAACGTCCTGACTTTC
-	TRBV30	-	TRBJ2-2	CAWSVRGGPTYTGELFF	TGTGCCTGGAGTGTACGTGGGGGACCAACCTACACCGGGGAGCTGTTTTTT
-	TRBV7-8	-	TRBJ2-7	CASSLFSEAYEQYF	TGTGCCAGCAGCTTATTTAGCGAGGCCTACGAGCAGTACTTC
-	TRBV6-5	-	TRBJ1-2	CASRRRGENGYTF	TGTGCCAGCAGGAGGAGGGGAGAGAATGGCTACACCTTC
-	TRBV6-1	-	TRBJ1-5	CATLTDYSNQPQHF	TGTGCCACCCTGACAGATTATAGCAATCAGCCCCAGCATTTT
-	TRBV6-1	TRBD2	TRBJ2-5	CASAGGIWEGETQYF	TGTGCCAGCGCGGGAGGAATTTGGGAGGGGGAGACCCAGTACTTC
few	TRBV6-1	TRBD1	TRBJ1-4	CASSNRGLNEKLFF	TGTGCCAGCAGTAACAGGGGTCTTAATGAAAAACTGTTTTTT
-	TRBV4-1	-	TRBJ1-1	CASSPQSRSRLSEAFF	TGCGCCAGCAGCCCCCAGAGCCGATCACGCCTTAGTGAAGCTTTCTTT
-	TRBV7-9	TRBD1	TRBJ1-1	CASSKQPGQGNTEAFF	TGTGCCAGCAGCAAGCAACCGGGACAGGGGAACACTGAAGCTTTCTTT
-	TRBV2	-	TRBJ1-6	CASSEGDRFYSPLHF	TGTGCCAGCAGTGAAGGGGACCGCTTTTATTCACCCCTCCACTTT
-	TRBV7-5	-	TRBJ1-1	CARSSTGGGNTEAFF	TGTGCCAGAAGCTCGACAGGGGGCGGTAATACTGAAGCTTTCTTT
-	TRBV7-8	-	TRBJ2-7	CASSSGRYEQYF	TGTGCCAGCAGCTCGGGCCGTTACGAGCAGTACTTC
-	TRBV5-1	-	TRBJ1-5	CASSLDGGGHQPQHF	TGCGCCAGCAGCTTGGACGGGGGGGGGCATCAGCCCCAGCATTTT
-	TRBV4-2	TRBD1	TRBJ2-7	CASSELGQGSYEQYF	TGTGCCAGCAGCGAGTTGGGACAGGGTTCGTACGAGCAGTACTTC
-	TRBV9	-	TRBJ2-4	CASSVGWGGVRNIQYF	TGTGCCAGCAGCGTAGGATGGGGTGGGGTAAGAAACATTCAGTACTTC
-	TRBV5-1	-	TRBJ2-2	CASSPDGAGELFF	TGCGCCAGCAGCCCCGACGGGGCCGGGGAGCTGTTTTTT
-	TRBV10-3	TRBD1	TRBJ1-2	CAISGAGQVSNYGYTF	TGTGCCATCTCCGGGGCGGGACAGGTCTCTAACTATGGCTACACCTTC
-	TRBV14	TRBD1	TRBJ1-1	CASSQTGGWNTEAFF	TGTGCCAGCAGCCAGACAGGGGGCTGGAACACTGAAGCTTTCTTT
-	TRBV15	-	TRBJ1-5	CATNPTIANQPQHF	TGTGCCACCAACCCCACGATCGCAAATCAGCCCCAGCATTTT
once	TRBV5-4	TRBD1	TRBJ1-2	CASSLDGQGLYYGYTF	TGTGCCAGCAGCTTGGATGGACAGGGCCTGTACTATGGCTACACCTTC
-	TRBV2	-	TRBJ2-2	CASSVGTGELFF	TGTGCCAGCAGTGTCGGCACCGGGGAGCTGTTTTTT
-	TRBV5-4	-	TRBJ1-1	CASSSTGNTEAFF	TGTGCCAGCAGCTCGACAGGGAACACTGAAGCTTTCTTT
-	TRBV19	TRBD1	TRBJ2-3	CASSLPGQRTDTQYF	TGTGCCAGTAGTCTACCGGGACAGCGCACAGATACGCAGTATTTT
-	TRBV19	-	TRBJ2-4	CASSIGTDLKNIQYF	TGTGCCAGTAGTATCGGCACAGACCTCAAAAACATTCAGTACTTC
-	TRBV6-1	-	TRBJ2-5	CASTSRGGGETQYF	TGTGCCAGCACCTCACGAGGGGGTGGAGAGACCCAGTACTTC
-	TRBV7-8	-	TRBJ1-5	CASSSQSHQPQHF	TGTGCCAGCAGCAGCCAAAGTCATCAGCCCCAGCATTTT
-	TRBV5-1	-	TRBJ2-1	CASSLDWDEQFF	TGCGCCAGCAGCTTGGACTGGGATGAGCAGTTCTTC
-	TRBV28	-	TRBJ2-1	CASSLRQGNNEQFF	TGTGCCAGCAGTTTACGGCAGGGGAACAATGAGCAGTTCTTC
-	TRBV2	-	TRBJ2-2	CASSGLSPHARAGAVTGELFF	TGTGCCAGCAGTGGCCTGAGCCCCCATGCGAGGGCAGGGGCAGTAACCGGGGAGCTGTTTTTT
-	TRBV4-1	TRBD1	TRBJ2-7	CASSHGQGARYEQYF	TGCGCCAGCAGCCACGGACAGGGGGCTAGGTACGAGCAGTACTTC
-	TRBV5-1	-	TRBJ2-7	CASSLAGTGVGEQYF	TGCGCCAGCAGCTTGGCCGGGACGGGAGTAGGTGAGCAGTACTTC